Reported below is one T cell receptor (beta chain). The antigen remains undetermined. This CDR3 has 11 amino acids. Germline V gene lookup returns CDR1 SQVTM and CDR2 ANQGSEA. Trimming shortened V by 4 bases and J by 5 bases, and 9 bases separated the two germline ends. These data originate in a study of identical twins. Study results and limitations: Excess low generation probability was seen in twin-shared out-of-frame alpha sequences. Out-of-frame beta sequences exhibited a weaker degree of excess twin sharing. For cord blood, abundant beta clonotypes had fewer insertions, unlike memory repertoires, which showed none.

TCRdb independently ran MiXCR on the 5' RACE reads; one entry per CDR3 protein. The sample has 430,000 or so distinct CDR3 sequences; about 24% are singletons. A further study also used this sample, focusing on T cells expressing NK-cell markers.

The genes are TRBV29-1 and TRBJ2-7, with D perhaps being TRBD1 or TRBD2 (5 bases each). The material sequenced was CD4+ T cells sorted from blood. The TCR was taken from a woman younger than 30 in good health. The CDR3 spells CSVAQGDEQYF. The CDR3 coding sequence is TGCAGCGTTGCCCAGGGAGACGAGCAGTACTTC.